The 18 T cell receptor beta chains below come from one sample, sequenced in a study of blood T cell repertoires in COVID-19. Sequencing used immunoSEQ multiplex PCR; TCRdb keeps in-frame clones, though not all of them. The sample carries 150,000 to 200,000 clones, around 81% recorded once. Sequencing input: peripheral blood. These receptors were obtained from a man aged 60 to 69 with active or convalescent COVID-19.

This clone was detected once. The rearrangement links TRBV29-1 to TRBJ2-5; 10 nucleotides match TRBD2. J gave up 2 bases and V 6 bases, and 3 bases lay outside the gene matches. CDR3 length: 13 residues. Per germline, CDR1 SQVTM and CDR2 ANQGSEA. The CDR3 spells CSVRTSGQETQYF. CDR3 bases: TGCAGCGTACGGACTAGCGGACAAGAGACCCAGTACTTC. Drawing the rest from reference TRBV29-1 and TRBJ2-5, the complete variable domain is SAVISQKPSRDICQRGTSLTIQCQVDSQVTMMFWYRQQPGQSLTLIATANQGSEATYESGFVIDKFPISRPNLTFSTLTVSNMSPEDSSIYLCSVRTSGQETQYFGPGTRLLVL.

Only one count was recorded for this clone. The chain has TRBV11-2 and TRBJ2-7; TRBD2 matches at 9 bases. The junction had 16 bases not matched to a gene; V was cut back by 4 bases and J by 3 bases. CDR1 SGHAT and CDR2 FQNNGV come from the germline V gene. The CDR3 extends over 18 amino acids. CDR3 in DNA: TGTGCCAGCAGCTCACCGGGACTAGCCGTTTCTGGCTACTACGAGCAGTACTTC. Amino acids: CASSSPGLAVSGYYEQYF.

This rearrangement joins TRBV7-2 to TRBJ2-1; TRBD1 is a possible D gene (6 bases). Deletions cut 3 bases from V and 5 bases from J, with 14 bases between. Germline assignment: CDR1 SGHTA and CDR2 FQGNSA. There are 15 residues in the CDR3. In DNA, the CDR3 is TGTGCCAGCAGCTTCAGGGGACGGGGTAACAATGAGCAGTTCTTC. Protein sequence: CASSFRGRGNNEQFF.

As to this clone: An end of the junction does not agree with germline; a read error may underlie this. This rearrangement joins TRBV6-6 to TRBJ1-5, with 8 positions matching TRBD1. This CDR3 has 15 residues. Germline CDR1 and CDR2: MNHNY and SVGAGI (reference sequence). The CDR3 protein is CASNYGQGGNQPQHF. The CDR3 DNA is TGTGCCAGCAATTACGGACAGGGAGGCAATCAGCCCCAGCATTTT.

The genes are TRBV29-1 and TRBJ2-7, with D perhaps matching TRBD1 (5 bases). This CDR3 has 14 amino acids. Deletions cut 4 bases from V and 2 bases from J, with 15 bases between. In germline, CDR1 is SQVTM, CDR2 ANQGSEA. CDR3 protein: CSVVMGLGPYEQYF. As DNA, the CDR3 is TGCAGCGTTGTCATGGGGCTGGGTCCCTACGAGCAGTACTTC.

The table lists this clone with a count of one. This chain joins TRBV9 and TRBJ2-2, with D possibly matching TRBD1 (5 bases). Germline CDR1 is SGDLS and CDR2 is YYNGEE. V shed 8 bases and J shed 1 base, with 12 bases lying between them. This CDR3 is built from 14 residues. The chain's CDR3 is CASTRGQNTGELFF. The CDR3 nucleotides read TGTGCCAGTACGCGCGGACAGAACACCGGGGAGCTGTTTTTT.

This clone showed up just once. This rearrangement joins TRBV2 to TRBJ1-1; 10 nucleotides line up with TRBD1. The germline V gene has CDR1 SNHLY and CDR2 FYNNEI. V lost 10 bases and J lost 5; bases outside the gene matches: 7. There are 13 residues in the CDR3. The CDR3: CATTGQGGTEAFF. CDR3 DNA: TGTGCCACCACCGGACAGGGGGGAACTGAAGCTTTCTTT.

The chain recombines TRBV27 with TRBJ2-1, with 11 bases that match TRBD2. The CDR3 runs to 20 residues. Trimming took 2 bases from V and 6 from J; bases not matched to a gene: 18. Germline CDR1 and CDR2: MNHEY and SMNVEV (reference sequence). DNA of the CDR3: TGTGCCAGCAGTTTACTAAGCTTACGACTAGCGGGAATTCAGGCCAATGAGCAGTTCTTC. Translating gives CASSLLSLRLAGIQANEQFF.

The CDR3 bases are TGTGCCAGCAGCTTATGGGCTGTCGATGAAAAACTGTTTTTT. Translating gives CASSLWAVDEKLFF. This chain links TRBV7-9 with TRBJ1-4; D unresolved. The CDR3 consists of 14 residues. CDR1 is SEHNR, CDR2 FQNEAQ, per germline (reference sequence). V was pared by 2 bases and J by 6 bases, with 10 bases between.

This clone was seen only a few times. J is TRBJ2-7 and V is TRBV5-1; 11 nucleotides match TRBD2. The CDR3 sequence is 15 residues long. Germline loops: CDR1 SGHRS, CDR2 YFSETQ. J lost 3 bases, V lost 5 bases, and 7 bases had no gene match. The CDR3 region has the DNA TGCGCCAGCAGACTAGCGGGAGACCCTTTCTACGAGCAGTACTTC. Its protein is CASRLAGDPFYEQYF. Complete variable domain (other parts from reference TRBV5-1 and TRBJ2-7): KAGVTQTPRYLIKTRGQQVTLSCSPISGHRSVSWYQQTPGQGLQFLFEYFSETQRNKGNFPGRFSGRQFSNSRSEMNVSTLELGDSALYLCASRLAGDPFYEQYFGPGTRLTVT.

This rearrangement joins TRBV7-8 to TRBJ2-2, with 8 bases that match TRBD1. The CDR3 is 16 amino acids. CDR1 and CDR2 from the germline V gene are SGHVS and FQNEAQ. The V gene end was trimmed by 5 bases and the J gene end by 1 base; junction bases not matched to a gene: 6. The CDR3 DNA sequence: TGTGCCAGCAGCCCTACAGGGGGGAGGAACACCGGGGAGCTGTTTTTT. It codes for CASSPTGGRNTGELFF.

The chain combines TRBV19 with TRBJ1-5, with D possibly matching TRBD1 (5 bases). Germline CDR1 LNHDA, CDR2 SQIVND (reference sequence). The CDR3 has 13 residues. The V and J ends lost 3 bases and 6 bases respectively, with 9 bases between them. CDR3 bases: TGTGCCAGTAGTATCGGGGGGGGTCAGCCCCAGCATTTT. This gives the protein CASSIGGGQPQHF.

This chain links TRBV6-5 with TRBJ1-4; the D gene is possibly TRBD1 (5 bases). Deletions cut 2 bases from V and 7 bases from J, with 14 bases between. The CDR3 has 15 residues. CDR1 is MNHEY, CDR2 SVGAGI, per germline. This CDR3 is CASSYAQGGGEKLFF. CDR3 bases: TGTGCCAGCAGTTACGCCCAGGGAGGAGGTGAAAAACTGTTTTTT.

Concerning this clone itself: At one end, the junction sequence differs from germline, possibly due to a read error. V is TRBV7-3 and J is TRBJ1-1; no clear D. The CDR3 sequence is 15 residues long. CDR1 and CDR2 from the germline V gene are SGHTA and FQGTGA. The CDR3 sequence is CASSLTSQVNTEAFF. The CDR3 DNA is TGTGCCAGCAGTTTAACCTCCCAGGTCAACACTGAAGCTTTCTTT.

The CDR3 spells CASSLGVGASYNEQFF. CDR3 DNA sequence: TGTGCCAGCAGCTTAGGGGTGGGGGCCTCCTACAATGAGCAGTTCTTC. This chain joins TRBV11-2 and TRBJ2-1; a possible D gene is TRBD1 (6 bases). The V end lost 1 base, the J end lost 0 bases, and 10 bases lay between the germline ends. This CDR3 contains 16 residues. The germline V gene has CDR1 SGHAT and CDR2 FQNNGV.

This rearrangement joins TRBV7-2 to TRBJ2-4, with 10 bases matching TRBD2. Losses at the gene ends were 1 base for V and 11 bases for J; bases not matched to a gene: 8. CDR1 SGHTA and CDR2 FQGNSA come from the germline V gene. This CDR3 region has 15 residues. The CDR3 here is CASSLGASGSNVQYF. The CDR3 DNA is TGTGCCAGCAGCTTAGGGGCTAGCGGGAGTAATGTTCAGTACTTC. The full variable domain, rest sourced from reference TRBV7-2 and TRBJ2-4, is GAGVSQSPSNKVTEKGKDVELRCDPISGHTALYWYRQSLGQGLEFLIYFQGNSAPDKSGLPSDRFSAERTGGSVSTLTIQRTQQEDSAVYLCASSLGASGSNVQYFGAGTRLSVL.

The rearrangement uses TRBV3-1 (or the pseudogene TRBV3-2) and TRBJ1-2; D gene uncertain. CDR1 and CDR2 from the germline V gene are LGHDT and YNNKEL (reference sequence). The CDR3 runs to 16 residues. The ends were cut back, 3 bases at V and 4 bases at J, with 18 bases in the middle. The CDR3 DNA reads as TGTGCCAGCAGCCAGGGGAGACAACTGCGGCTCTATGGCTACACCTTC. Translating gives CASSQGRQLRLYGYTF.

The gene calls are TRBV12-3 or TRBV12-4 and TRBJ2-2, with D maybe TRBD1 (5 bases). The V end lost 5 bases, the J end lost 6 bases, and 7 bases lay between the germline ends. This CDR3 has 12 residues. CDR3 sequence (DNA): TGTGCCAGCAGTAGGGGTCCCGGGGAGCTGTTTTTT. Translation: CASSRGPGELFF.